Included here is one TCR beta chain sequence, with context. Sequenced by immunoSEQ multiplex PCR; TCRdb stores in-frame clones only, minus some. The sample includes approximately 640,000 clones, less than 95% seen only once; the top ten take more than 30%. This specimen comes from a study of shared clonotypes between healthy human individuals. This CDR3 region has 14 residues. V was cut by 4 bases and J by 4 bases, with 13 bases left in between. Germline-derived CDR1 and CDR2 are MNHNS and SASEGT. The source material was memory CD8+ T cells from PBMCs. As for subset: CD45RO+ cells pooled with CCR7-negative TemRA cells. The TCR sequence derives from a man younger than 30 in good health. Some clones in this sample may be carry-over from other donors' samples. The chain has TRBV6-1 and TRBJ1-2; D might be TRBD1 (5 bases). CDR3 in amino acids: CASSVPRRAYGYTF. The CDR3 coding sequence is TGTGCCAGCAGTGTCCCTCGCAGGGCCTATGGCTACACCTTC.